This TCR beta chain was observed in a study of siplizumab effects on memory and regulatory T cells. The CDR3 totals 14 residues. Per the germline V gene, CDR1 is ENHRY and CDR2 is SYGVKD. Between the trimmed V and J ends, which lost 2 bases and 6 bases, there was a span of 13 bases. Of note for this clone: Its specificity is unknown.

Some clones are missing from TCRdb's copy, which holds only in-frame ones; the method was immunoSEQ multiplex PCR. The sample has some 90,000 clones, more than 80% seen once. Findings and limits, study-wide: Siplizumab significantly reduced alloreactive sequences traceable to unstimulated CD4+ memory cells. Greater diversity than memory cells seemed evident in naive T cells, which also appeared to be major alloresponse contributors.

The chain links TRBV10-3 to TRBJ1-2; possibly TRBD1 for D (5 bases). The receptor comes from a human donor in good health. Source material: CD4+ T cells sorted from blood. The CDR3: CAISEPRDADGYTF. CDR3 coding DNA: TGTGCCATCAGTGAGCCCAGGGATGCGGATGGCTACACCTTC.